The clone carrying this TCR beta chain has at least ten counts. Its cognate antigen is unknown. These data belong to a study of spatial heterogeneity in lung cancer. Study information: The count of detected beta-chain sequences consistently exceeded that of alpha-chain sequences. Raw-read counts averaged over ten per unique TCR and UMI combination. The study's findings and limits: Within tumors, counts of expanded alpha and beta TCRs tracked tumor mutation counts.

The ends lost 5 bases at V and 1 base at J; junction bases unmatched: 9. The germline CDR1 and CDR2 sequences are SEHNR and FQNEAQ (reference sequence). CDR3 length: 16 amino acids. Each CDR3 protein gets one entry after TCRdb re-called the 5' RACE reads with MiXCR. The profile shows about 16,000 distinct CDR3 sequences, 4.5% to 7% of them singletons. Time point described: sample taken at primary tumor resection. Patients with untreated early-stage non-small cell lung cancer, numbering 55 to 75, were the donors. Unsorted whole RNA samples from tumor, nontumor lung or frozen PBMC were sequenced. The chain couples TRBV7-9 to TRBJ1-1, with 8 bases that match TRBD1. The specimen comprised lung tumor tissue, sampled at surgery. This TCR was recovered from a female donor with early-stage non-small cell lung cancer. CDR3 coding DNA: TGTGCCAGCAGCGGAACTCCCGGGACAGGGAACACTGAAGCTTTCTTT. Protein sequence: CASSGTPGTGNTEAFF. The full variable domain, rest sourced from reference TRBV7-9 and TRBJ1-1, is DTGVSQNPRHKITKRGQNVTFRCDPISEHNRLYWYRQTLGQGPEFLTYFQNEAQLEKSRLLSDRFSAERPKGSFSTLEIQRTEQGDSAMYLCASSGTPGTGNTEAFFGQGTRLTVV.